Presented here are 14 T cell receptor beta chains from one specimen sequenced in a study of OX40 agonist ivuxolimab in advanced cancers. Some clones are missing from TCRdb's copy, which holds only in-frame ones; the method was immunoSEQ multiplex PCR. The sample lists tens of thousands of clones, 85% occurring once. The source material was CD4+ or CD8+ T cells sorted from blood, sampled in a trial of the OX40 agonist ivuxolimab. The receptors shown here come from an adult with an advanced solid tumor such as melanoma, head and neck, liver or kidney cancer.

The chain joins TRBV7-9 to TRBJ1-5; no firm D call. The CDR3 is 17 residues long. Trimming cost V 3 bases and J 0 bases, with 15 bases left between them. Germline V CDR1 and CDR2: SEHNR, FQNEAQ (reference sequence). DNA for the CDR3: TGTGCCAGCAGCTTGAGTGTGTCGGTTTCTAGCAATCAGCCCCAGCATTTT. It translates to CASSLSVSVSSNQPQHF.

The chain is built from TRBV20-1 and TRBJ1-3; no definite D call. The germline CDR1 and CDR2 sequences are DFQATT and SNEGSKA (reference sequence). The ends were cut back, 1 base at V and 6 bases at J, with 4 bases in the middle. This CDR3 region has 11 residues. Here the CDR3 reads CSARVSNTIYF. DNA of the CDR3: TGCAGTGCTAGAGTGTCAAACACCATATATTTT.

This clone was recorded once. V is TRBV28 and J is TRBJ2-1; the D call may be TRBD1 or TRBD2 (6 bases each). V dropped 0 bases and J dropped 7 bases, with 16 bases sitting between them. Per the germline V gene, CDR1 is MDHEN and CDR2 is SYDVKM. CDR3 length: 16 residues. The CDR3 bases are TGTGCCAGCAGTTTATGGCAGGGGATGGGGGGTAATGAGCAGTTCTTC. The encoded protein is CASSLWQGMGGNEQFF.

The chain links TRBV10-2 to TRBJ2-7; tentatively, D is TRBD1 or TRBD2 (5 bases each). V lost 4 bases and J 7 bases, leaving 8 bases between the germline ends. The germline V gene has CDR1 WSHSY and CDR2 SAAADI. CDR3 length equals 11 residues. CDR3 in DNA: TGCGCCAGCAGTGGAGGGGCGGAGCAGTACTTC. Its protein is CASSGGAEQYF.

This chain connects TRBV7-2 to TRBJ2-6, with D unresolved. The V and J ends lost 6 bases and 2 bases respectively, with 8 bases between them. CDR1 is SGHTA and CDR2 is FQGNSA in the germline V gene. The CDR3 length is 14 residues. This CDR3 reads CASSPYTGANVLTF. The DNA for the CDR3 is TGTGCCAGCAGTCCTTACACTGGGGCCAACGTCCTGACTTTC. Together with reference TRBV7-2 and TRBJ2-6, the CDR3 gives the full variable domain: GAGVSQSPSNKVTEKGKDVELRCDPISGHTALYWYRQSLGQGLEFLIYFQGNSAPDKSGLPSDRFSAERTGGSVSTLTIQRTQQEDSAVYLCASSPYTGANVLTFGAGSRLTVL.

V and J are TRBV7-2 and TRBJ1-1; D not certain. There are 13 residues in the CDR3. CDR1 is SGHTA and CDR2 is FQGNSA in the germline V gene. The V and J ends lost 5 bases and 0 bases respectively, with 7 bases between them. DNA for the CDR3: TGTGCCAGCAGCCTGGAGTTGAACACTGAAGCTTTCTTT. Its translation: CASSLELNTEAFF.

The chain recombines TRBV2 with TRBJ2-4, with D perhaps TRBD1 or TRBD2 (5 bases each). This CDR3 spans 14 amino acids. Trimming pared 6 bases from V and 6 bases from J, leaving 15 bases between. Germline values: CDR1 SNHLY, CDR2 FYNNEI. The CDR3 DNA sequence: TGTGCCAGCAGGGGGGTGGGTGAAGGAAACATTCAGTACTTC. It specifies CASRGVGEGNIQYF.

The chain uses TRBV27 and TRBJ2-3, with 9 nucleotides matching TRBD1. Germline CDR1 reads MNHEY; CDR2 reads SMNVEV (reference sequence). The J segment lost 3 bases and the V segment lost 3 bases, leaving 1 base of the junction unmatched. The CDR3 covers 14 residues. The CDR3 loop is CASSLDRGTDTQYF. CDR3 in DNA: TGTGCCAGCAGTTTGGACAGGGGAACAGATACGCAGTATTTT.

The rearrangement joins TRBV5-1 to TRBJ2-3, with 7 bases identical to TRBD2. This CDR3 has 16 residues. Germline values: CDR1 SGHRS, CDR2 YFSETQ. V shed 3 bases, J shed 0 bases, and the junction held 7 bases outside the gene matches. DNA for the CDR3: TGCGCCAGCAGCTCAGAAGGGAGGGGAAGCACAGATACGCAGTATTTT. Residues: CASSSEGRGSTDTQYF.

The chain employs TRBV4-2 and TRBJ2-6; D is ambiguous. The CDR3 totals 17 residues. Germline CDR1 LGHNA, CDR2 YNFKEQ. Trimming cost V 4 bases and J 4 bases, with 17 bases left between them. The CDR3 coding sequence is TGTGCCAGCAGCCCAAGAGGAGTCCTAGGAGGGGCCAACGTCCTGACTTTC. The encoded protein is CASSPRGVLGGANVLTF.

The chain employs TRBV10-2 and TRBJ2-2, with 7 nucleotides matching TRBD2. J was trimmed by 3 bases and V by 9 bases; bases with no gene match: 1. Looked up from germline, CDR1 is WSHSY and CDR2 is SAAADI. The CDR3 consists of 12 residues. Here the CDR3 reads CASLADTGELFF. The CDR3 DNA reads as TGCGCCAGTCTAGCGGACACCGGGGAGCTGTTTTTT.

This clone turned up a few times. The chain has TRBV14 and TRBJ1-1; D is uncertain. V shed 0 bases and J shed 8 bases, with 13 bases lying between them. The V gene's germline CDR1 is SGHDN and CDR2 FVKESK. The CDR3 runs 14 residues. The CDR3 sequence is CASSQDEVRREAFF. The CDR3 region has the DNA TGTGCCAGCAGCCAAGATGAGGTGAGGCGGGAAGCTTTCTTT.

The gene calls are TRBV29-1 and TRBJ2-5, with 10 bases matching TRBD2. The CDR3 has 14 amino acids. J was trimmed by 4 bases and V by 7 bases; bases with no gene match: 9. The germline V gene has CDR1 SQVTM and CDR2 ANQGSEA. CDR3 loop: CSAGAGGVGETQYF. As DNA, the CDR3 is TGCAGCGCTGGAGCGGGAGGGGTAGGAGAGACCCAGTACTTC.

V gene TRBV19 combines with J gene TRBJ1-2; D unclear. Germline CDR1 is LNHDA and CDR2 is SQIVND (reference sequence). Trimming took off 6 bases at V and 3 bases at J, with 5 bases between the two ends. CDR3 length: 11 amino acids. The CDR3 spells CASRSHYGYTF. CDR3 coding DNA: TGTGCCAGTAGAAGCCACTATGGCTACACCTTC.